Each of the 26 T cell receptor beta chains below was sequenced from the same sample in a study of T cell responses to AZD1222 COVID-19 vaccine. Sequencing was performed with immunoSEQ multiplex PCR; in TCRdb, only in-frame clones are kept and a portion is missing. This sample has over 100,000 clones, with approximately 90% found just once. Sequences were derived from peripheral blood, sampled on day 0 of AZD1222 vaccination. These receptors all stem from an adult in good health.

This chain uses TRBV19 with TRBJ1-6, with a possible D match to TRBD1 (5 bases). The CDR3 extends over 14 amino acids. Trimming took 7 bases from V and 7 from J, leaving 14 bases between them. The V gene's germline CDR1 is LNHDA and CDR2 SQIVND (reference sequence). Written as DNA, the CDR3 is TGTGCCAGTACTGAGGCAGGGCTCAATTCACCCCTCCACTTT. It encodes CASTEAGLNSPLHF.

As DNA, the CDR3 is TGTGCCAGCAGTTCGGGCAGTCAAGAGACCCAGTACTTC. Its protein product is CASSSGSQETQYF. The genes are TRBV6-2 or TRBV6-3 and TRBJ2-5; D not resolved. Trimming cost V 4 bases and J 2 bases, with 8 bases left between them. The CDR3 contains 13 residues. Per the germline V gene, CDR1 is MNHEY and CDR2 is SVGEGT.

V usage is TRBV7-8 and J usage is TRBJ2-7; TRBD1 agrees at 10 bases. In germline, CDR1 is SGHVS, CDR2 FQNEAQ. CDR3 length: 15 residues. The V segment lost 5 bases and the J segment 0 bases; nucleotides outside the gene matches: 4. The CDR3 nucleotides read TGTGCCAGCAGCCAGGGGGACAGGGGCTCCTACGAGCAGTACTTC. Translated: CASSQGDRGSYEQYF.

This CDR3 is CASSLGRLRGYTF. CDR3 sequence (DNA): TGTGCCAGCAGCTTGGGACGACTACGTGGCTACACCTTC. The chain carries TRBV5-8 and TRBJ1-2, with D unclear. Germline-derived CDR1 and CDR2 are SGHTS and YDEGEE. The CDR3 consists of 13 residues. V was cut by 0 bases and J by 7 bases, with 10 bases left in between.

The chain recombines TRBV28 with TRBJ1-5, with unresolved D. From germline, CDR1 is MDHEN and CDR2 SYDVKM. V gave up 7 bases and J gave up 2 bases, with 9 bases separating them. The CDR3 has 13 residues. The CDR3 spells CASTRIGNQPQHF. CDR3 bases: TGTGCCAGCACCCGTATCGGCAATCAGCCCCAGCATTTT.

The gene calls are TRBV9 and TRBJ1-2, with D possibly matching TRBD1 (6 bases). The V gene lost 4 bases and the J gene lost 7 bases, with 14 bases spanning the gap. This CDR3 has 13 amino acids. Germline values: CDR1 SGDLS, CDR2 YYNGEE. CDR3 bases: TGTGCCAGCAGCATACAGGGAATCGGTGGCTACACCTTC. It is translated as CASSIQGIGGYTF.

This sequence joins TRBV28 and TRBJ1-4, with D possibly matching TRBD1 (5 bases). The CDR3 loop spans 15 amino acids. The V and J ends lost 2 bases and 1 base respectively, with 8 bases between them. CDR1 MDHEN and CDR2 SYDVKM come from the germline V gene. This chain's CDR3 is CASSLGGLTNEKLFF. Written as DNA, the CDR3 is TGTGCCAGCAGTTTAGGGGGACTAACTAATGAAAAACTGTTTTTT.

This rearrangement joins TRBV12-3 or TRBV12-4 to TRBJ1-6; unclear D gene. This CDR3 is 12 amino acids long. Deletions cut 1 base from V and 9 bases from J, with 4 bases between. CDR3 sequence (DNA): TGTGCCAGCAGTTTAGTGGGTTCACCCCTCCACTTT. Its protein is CASSLVGSPLHF.

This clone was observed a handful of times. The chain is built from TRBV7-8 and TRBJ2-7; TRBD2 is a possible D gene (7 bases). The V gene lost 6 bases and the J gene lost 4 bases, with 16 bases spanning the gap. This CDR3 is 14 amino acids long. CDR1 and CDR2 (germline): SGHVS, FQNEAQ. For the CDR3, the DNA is TGTGCCAGCAGTGGGCCGGGGGGCGTTTACGAGCAGTACTTC. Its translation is CASSGPGGVYEQYF.

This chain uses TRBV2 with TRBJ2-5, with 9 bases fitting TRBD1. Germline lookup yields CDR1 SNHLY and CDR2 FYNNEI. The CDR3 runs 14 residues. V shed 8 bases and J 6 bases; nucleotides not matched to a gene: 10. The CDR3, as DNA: TGTGCCAGCTCCACGACAGGGGGTTTAAAGACCCAGTACTTC. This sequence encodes CASSTTGGLKTQYF.

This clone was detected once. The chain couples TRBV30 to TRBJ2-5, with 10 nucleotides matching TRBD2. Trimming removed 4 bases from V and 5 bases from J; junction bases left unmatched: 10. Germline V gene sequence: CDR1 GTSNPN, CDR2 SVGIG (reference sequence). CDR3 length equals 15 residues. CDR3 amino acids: CAWTPLERGGETQYF. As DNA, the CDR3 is TGTGCCTGGACGCCCCTAGAGCGGGGGGGCGAGACCCAGTACTTC.

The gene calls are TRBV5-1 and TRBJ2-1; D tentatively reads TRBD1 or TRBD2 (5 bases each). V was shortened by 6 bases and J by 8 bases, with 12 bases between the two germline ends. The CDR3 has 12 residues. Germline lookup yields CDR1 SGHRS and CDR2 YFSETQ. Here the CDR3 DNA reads TGCGCCAGCACCTTTGGGGGATATGAGCAGTTCTTC. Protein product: CASTFGGYEQFF.

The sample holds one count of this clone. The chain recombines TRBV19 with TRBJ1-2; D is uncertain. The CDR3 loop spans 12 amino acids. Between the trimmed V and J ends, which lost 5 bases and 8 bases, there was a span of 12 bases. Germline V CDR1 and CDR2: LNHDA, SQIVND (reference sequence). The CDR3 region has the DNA TGTGCCAGTAGTCCTGTCCCCGGGGGCTACACCTTC. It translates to CASSPVPGGYTF.

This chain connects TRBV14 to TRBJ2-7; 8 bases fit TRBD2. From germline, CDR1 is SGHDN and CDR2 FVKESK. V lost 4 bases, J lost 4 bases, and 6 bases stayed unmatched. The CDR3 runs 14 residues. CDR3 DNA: TGTGCCAGCAGCCCGACTAGCGATTATTACGAGCAGTACTTC. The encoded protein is CASSPTSDYYEQYF. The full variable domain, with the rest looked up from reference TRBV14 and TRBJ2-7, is EAGVTQFPSHSVIEKGQTVTLRCDPISGHDNLYWYRRVMGKEIKFLLHFVKESKQDESGMPNNRFLAERTGGTYSTLKVQPAELEDSGVYFCASSPTSDYYEQYFGPGTRLTVT.

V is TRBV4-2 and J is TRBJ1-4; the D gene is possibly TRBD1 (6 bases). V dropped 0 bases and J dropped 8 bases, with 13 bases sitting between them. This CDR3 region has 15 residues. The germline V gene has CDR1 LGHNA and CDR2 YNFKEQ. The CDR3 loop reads CASSQETGRLEKLFF. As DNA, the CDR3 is TGTGCCAGCAGCCAAGAAACAGGGAGGTTAGAAAAACTGTTTTTT.

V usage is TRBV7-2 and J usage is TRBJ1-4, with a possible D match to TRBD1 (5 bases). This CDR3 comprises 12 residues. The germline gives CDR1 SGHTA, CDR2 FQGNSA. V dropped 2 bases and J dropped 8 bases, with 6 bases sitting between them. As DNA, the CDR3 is TGTGCCAGCAGCTTAAAGGGGGAAAAACTGTTTTTT. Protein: CASSLKGEKLFF.

The CDR3 here is CAGQARRLNTEAFF. The CDR3, as DNA: TGTGCCGGGCAAGCGAGGCGACTGAACACTGAAGCTTTCTTT. The chain combines TRBV6-5 with TRBJ1-1; D not resolved. CDR1 is MNHEY, CDR2 SVGAGI, per germline. The CDR3 spans 14 residues. V shed 11 bases and J shed 0 bases, with 16 bases lying between them.

The CDR3 spells CASSLDSLGEQFF. In nucleotides, the CDR3 is TGTGCCAGCAGCTTGGACTCTCTTGGTGAGCAGTTCTTC. V gene TRBV5-4 combines with J gene TRBJ2-1; the D is unclear. V dropped 0 bases and J dropped 9 bases, with 10 bases sitting between them. The length of the CDR3 is 13 residues. CDR1 and CDR2 (germline): SGHNT, YYREEE (reference sequence).

The CDR3 sequence is CASRTGPDNEQYF. In DNA, the CDR3 is TGTGCCAGCAGGACAGGGCCCGACAACGAGCAGTACTTC. The V call is TRBV7-2, the J call TRBJ2-7; the match to TRBD1 covers 7 bases. The CDR3 has 13 amino acids. Germline loops: CDR1 SGHTA, CDR2 FQGNSA. V gave up 6 bases and J gave up 5 bases; unmatched junction bases: 7.

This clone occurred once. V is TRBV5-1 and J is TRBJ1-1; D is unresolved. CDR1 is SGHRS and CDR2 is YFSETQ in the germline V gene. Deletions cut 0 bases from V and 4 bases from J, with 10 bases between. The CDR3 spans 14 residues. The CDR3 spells CASSLAQEGTEAFF. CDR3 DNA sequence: TGCGCCAGCAGCTTGGCCCAGGAAGGCACTGAAGCTTTCTTT.

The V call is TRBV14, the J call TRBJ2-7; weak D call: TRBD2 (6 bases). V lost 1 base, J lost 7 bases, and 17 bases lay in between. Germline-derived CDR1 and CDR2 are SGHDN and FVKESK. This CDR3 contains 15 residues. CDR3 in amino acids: CASSQVAGNAWEQYF. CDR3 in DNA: TGTGCCAGCAGCCAAGTCGCGGGGAATGCGTGGGAGCAGTACTTC. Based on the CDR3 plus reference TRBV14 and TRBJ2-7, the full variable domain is EAGVTQFPSHSVIEKGQTVTLRCDPISGHDNLYWYRRVMGKEIKFLLHFVKESKQDESGMPNNRFLAERTGGTYSTLKVQPAELEDSGVYFCASSQVAGNAWEQYFGPGTRLTVT.

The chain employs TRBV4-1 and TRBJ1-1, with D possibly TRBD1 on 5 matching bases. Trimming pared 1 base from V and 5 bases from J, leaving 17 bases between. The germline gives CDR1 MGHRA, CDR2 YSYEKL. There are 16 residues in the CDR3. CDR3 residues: CASSQVGVSGTTEAFF. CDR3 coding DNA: TGCGCCAGCAGCCAAGTGGGGGTTTCTGGGACGACTGAAGCTTTCTTT.

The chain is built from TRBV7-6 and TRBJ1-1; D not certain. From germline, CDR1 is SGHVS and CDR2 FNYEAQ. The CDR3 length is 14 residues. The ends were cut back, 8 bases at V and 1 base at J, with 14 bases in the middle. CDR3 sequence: CASSPQDANTEAFF. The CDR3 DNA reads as TGTGCCAGCTCTCCCCAAGACGCGAACACTGAAGCTTTCTTT.

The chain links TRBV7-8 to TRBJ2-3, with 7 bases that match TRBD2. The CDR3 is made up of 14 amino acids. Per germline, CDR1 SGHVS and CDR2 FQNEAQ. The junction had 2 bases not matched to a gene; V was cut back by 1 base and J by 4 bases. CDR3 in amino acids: CASSLVREADTQYF. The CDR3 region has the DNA TGTGCCAGCAGCTTAGTACGGGAGGCAGATACGCAGTATTTT.

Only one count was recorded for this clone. The CDR3 bases are TGTGCCAGCACTCAACAGGGGGGGAACGAGCAGTACTTC. It encodes CASTQQGGNEQYF. This chain joins TRBV28 and TRBJ2-7; D is possibly TRBD1 (8 bases). Germline loops: CDR1 MDHEN, CDR2 SYDVKM. V lost 7 bases, J lost 5 bases, and 15 bases lay in between. This CDR3 is built from 13 residues.

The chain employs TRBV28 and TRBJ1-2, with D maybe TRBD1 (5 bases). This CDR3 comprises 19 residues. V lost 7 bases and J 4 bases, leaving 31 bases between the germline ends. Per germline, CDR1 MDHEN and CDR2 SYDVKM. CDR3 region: CASTRVIRLQVTHGYGYTF. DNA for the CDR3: TGTGCCAGCACCCGAGTTATTCGGTTACAGGTTACACACGGCTATGGCTACACCTTC.